A selection of T cell receptor beta chains follows, all from one sample in a study of blood T cell repertoires in COVID-19. The method was immunoSEQ multiplex PCR; TCRdb's version includes in-frame clones alone and lacks a portion of them. Counted here are roughly 80,000 clones, about 83% occurring once; the ten biggest clones make up about 15%. Input material: peripheral blood. These receptors originate from a woman between 65 and 79 years old with acute or convalescent COVID-19. Both conserved end residues are part of each CDR3. The D gene is left open where the match is weak.

TRBD2	TRBV24-1	TRBJ2-2	TGTGCCACCGCAACAACCTCGGGGGGGCCGAGCACCGGGGAGCTGTTTTTT	CATATTSGGPSTGELFF
TRBD2	TRBV19	TRBJ2-1	TGTGCCAGTAGTATAGGGGGCGGGAGGGCCCCAGTTGGGCAGTTCTTC	CASSIGGGRAPVGQFF
.	TRBV2	TRBJ2-5	TGTGCCAGCAGTGCCGGGACTTTAGGAGAGACCCAGTACTTC	CASSAGTLGETQYF
TRBD2	TRBV7-2	TRBJ2-1	TGTGCCAGCAGCTTAGCTGCTAGCGGAGTCTACAATGAGCAGTTCTTC	CASSLAASGVYNEQFF
.	TRBV28	TRBJ1-4	TGTGCCAGCAGTCGCGGCCAGTCAACTAATGAAAAACTGTTTTTT	CASSRGQSTNEKLFF
TRBD1	TRBV7-8	TRBJ1-4	TGTGCCAGCAGCCCCAGGGGGCGGGCTAATGAAAAACTGTTTTTT	CASSPRGRANEKLFF
.	TRBV5-1	TRBJ2-6	TGCGCCAGCAGCTTAGATGGCAGGGGAATCTCTGGGGCCAACGTCCTGACTTTC	CASSLDGRGISGANVLTF
TRBD1	TRBV10-2	TRBJ1-2	TGCGCCAGCAGTGAGTCTGCCAGGGGGCATGGCTACACCTTC	CASSESARGHGYTF
TRBD1	TRBV12-3/TRBV12-4	TRBJ1-1	TGTGCCAGCAGTTTGAACAGGGGAGGTGAAGCTTTCTTT	CASSLNRGGEAFF
.	TRBV5-1	TRBJ2-6	TGCGCCAGCAGCTTGTATGCGAAAAGCTCTGGGGCCAACGTCCTGACTTTC	CASSLYAKSSGANVLTF
TRBD1	TRBV6-5	TRBJ2-4	TGTGCCAGCAGTATAAAGGGGACAGGGGTTTTCGTTCAGTACTTC	CASSIKGTGVFVQYF
TRBD1	TRBV19	TRBJ1-2	TGTGCCAGTAGTACCAGACAGGGGACCTATGGCTACACCTTC	CASSTRQGTYGYTF
TRBD2	TRBV11-2	TRBJ2-5	TGTGCCAGCAGCTTAGCTAGCGGGGCTAGCGTTCAAGAGACCCAGTACTTC	CASSLASGASVQETQYF
.	TRBV10-3	TRBJ1-2	TGTGCCATCAGTTTGGACAGTCAAACGGTTGGCTACACCTTC	CAISLDSQTVGYTF
TRBD2	TRBV4-2	TRBJ2-1	TGTGCCAGCAGCCAAGAAGGGTCTAGCGGTGTATTCGAGCAGTTCTTC	CASSQEGSSGVFEQFF
.	TRBV6-5	TRBJ1-1	TGTGCCAGCATGACAGGCCCCTTGAACACTGAAGCTTTCTTT	CASMTGPLNTEAFF
.	TRBV29-1	TRBJ2-5	TGCAGCGTTGGTGATCAGGGGAAAGAGACCCAGTACTTC	CSVGDQGKETQYF
.	TRBV25-1	TRBJ2-1	TGTGCCAGCAGTCCGGAGGGGGGAGGGTACAATGAGCAGTTCTTC	CASSPEGGGYNEQFF
TRBD1	TRBV28	TRBJ1-1	TGTGCCAGCAGTTCCCGACAGGGCCGGCTGAACACTGAAGCTTTCTTT	CASSSRQGRLNTEAFF